These 9 T cell receptor beta chains were all obtained from the same sample, sequenced in a study of blood T cell repertoires in COVID-19. Profiled with immunoSEQ multiplex PCR; TCRdb holds only in-frame clones, not every one. In the table there are fewer than 55,000 clones, 86% of which are singletons. The sample taken for sequencing was peripheral blood. These receptors were collected from a woman in her sixties or seventies with acute or convalescent COVID-19.

The chain employs TRBV19 and TRBJ1-2, with 8 bases matching TRBD1. Germline loops: CDR1 LNHDA, CDR2 SQIVND (reference sequence). The ends lost 4 bases at V and 7 bases at J; junction bases unmatched: 11. The CDR3 contains 15 residues. CDR3: CASSTYRGFQAGYTF. The CDR3 region has the DNA TGTGCCAGTAGTACCTACAGGGGGTTCCAAGCTGGCTACACCTTC.

The chain recombines TRBV3-1 (or the pseudogene TRBV3-2) with TRBJ1-2, with TRBD1 identical over 8 bases. The CDR3 runs to 19 residues. The trim removed 1 base at V and 6 bases at J, leaving 19 bases unmatched. The V gene's germline CDR1 is LGHDT and CDR2 YNNKEL (reference sequence). The CDR3 DNA reads TGTGCCAGCAGCCAAGGTGGGATAGGTTGGACAGGGCCGAAAGATGGCTACACCTTC. It codes for CASSQGGIGWTGPKDGYTF.

The rearrangement uses TRBV5-1 and TRBJ1-4; unclear D gene. The germline gives CDR1 SGHRS, CDR2 YFSETQ. The CDR3 is 16 amino acids. The V and J ends lost 0 bases and 0 bases respectively, with 9 bases between them. CDR3 residues: CASSLDSGATNEKLFF. The CDR3 coding sequence is TGCGCCAGCAGCTTGGACAGTGGTGCAACTAATGAAAAACTGTTTTTT.

V is TRBV3-1 (or the pseudogene TRBV3-2) and J is TRBJ2-5; the match to TRBD1 covers 11 bases. This CDR3 contains 15 residues. Germline CDR1 and CDR2: LGHDT and YNNKEL (reference sequence). After removal of 1 base from V and 5 bases from J, the junction contained 3 bases not matched to a gene. CDR3 DNA sequence: TGTGCCAGCAGCCAAGTTGGGACAGGGGGGGAGACCCAGTACTTC. The encoded protein is CASSQVGTGGETQYF.

The rearrangement uses TRBV11-2 and TRBJ1-2; D ambiguous. Germline V lookup: CDR1 SGHAT, CDR2 FQNNGV. This CDR3 has 15 residues. The V end was cut by 5 bases, the J end by 5 bases, with 18 bases between. The CDR3 nucleotides are TGTGCCAGCAGCCGATCGCAACAGAGGGAATATGGCTACACCTTC. Protein: CASSRSQQREYGYTF.

This sequence joins TRBV24-1 and TRBJ2-7; 10 bases align to TRBD1. V lost 3 bases and J lost 6; bases outside the gene matches: 4. The CDR3 has 14 residues. Per germline, CDR1 KGHDR and CDR2 SFDVKD. The CDR3 nucleotides read TGTGCCACCAGTGATGGGGACAGGGGAGGCGAGCAGTACTTC. It encodes CATSDGDRGGEQYF.

This rearrangement joins TRBV3-1 (or the pseudogene TRBV3-2) to TRBJ1-1, with 9 bases lining up with TRBD1. Germline V gives CDR1 LGHDT, CDR2 YNNKEL (reference sequence). Trimming took 4 bases from V and 10 from J; bases not matched to a gene: 13. There are 15 residues in the CDR3. CDR3 amino acids: CASSPGQGVSFRAFF. The CDR3 nucleotides read TGTGCCAGCAGCCCGGGACAGGGCGTTTCGTTTCGAGCTTTCTTT.

The chain has TRBV2 and TRBJ2-3; TRBD1 matches at 7 bases. Germline V gene lookup returns CDR1 SNHLY and CDR2 FYNNEI. The CDR3 runs 14 residues. The ends lost 7 bases at V and 1 base at J; junction bases unmatched: 5. CDR3 in amino acids: CASKEGARTDTQYF. Here the CDR3 DNA reads TGTGCCAGCAAAGAGGGGGCTCGCACAGATACGCAGTATTTT.

This chain joins TRBV7-8 and TRBJ2-6; the D is unclear. CDR1 is SGHVS and CDR2 is FQNEAQ in the germline V gene. V gave up 1 base and J gave up 3 bases, with 10 bases separating them. The CDR3 covers 16 residues. In DNA form, the CDR3 reads TGTGCCAGCAGCTTAGGCAGGTCCGGTGGGGCCAACGTCCTGACTTTC. Translated, it gives CASSLGRSGGANVLTF.